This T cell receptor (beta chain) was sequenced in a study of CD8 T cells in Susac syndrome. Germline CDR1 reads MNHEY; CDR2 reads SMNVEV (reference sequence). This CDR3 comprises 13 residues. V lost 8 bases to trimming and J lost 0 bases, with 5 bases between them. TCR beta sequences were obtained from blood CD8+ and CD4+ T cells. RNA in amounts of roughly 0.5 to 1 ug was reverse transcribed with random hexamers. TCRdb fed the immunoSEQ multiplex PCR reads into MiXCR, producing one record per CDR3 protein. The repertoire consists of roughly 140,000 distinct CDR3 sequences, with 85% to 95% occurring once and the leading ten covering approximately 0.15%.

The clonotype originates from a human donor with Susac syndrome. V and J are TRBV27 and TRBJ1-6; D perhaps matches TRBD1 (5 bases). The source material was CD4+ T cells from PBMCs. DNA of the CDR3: TGTGCCAGCCAGGGCTCCTATAATTCACCCCTCCACTTT. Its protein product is CASQGSYNSPLHF.